Listed here are 12 T cell receptor beta chains from one sample, sequenced in a study of molecular identifiers for immune sequencing clone quantification. TCRdb reprocessed the PCR reads with MiXCR, giving one entry per CDR3 protein. The sample lists approximately 500,000 distinct CDR3 sequences, about a quarter occurring once. The sample taken for sequencing was naive CD8+ T cells from blood, with Jurkat cell RNA spiked in. The subset here: FACS-sorted CD8+CD4-CCR7+CD45RA+ naive T cells. Every receptor here comes from a human donor in good health. Some libraries in this study had Jurkat cell RNA spiked in.

This clonotype appeared many times. The rearrangement uses TRBV2 and TRBJ1-1; D gene ambiguous. The CDR3 has 13 amino acids. CDR1 is SNHLY and CDR2 is FYNNEI in the germline V gene. V shed 3 bases and J shed 7 bases, with 12 bases lying between them. CDR3 sequence: CASSESSRSEAFF. In DNA form, the CDR3 reads TGTGCCAGCAGTGAGTCGAGCCGGAGTGAAGCTTTCTTT. The full variable domain, in which reference TRBV2 and TRBJ1-1 provide the parts outside the CDR3, is EPEVTQTPSHQVTQMGQEVILRCVPISNHLYFYWYRQILGQKVEFLVSFYNNEISEKSEIFDDQFSVERPDGSNFTLKIRSTKLEDSAMYFCASSESSRSEAFFGQGTRLTVV.

The chain has TRBV6-5 and TRBJ1-1; D is undetermined. Germline V gives CDR1 MNHEY, CDR2 SVGAGI. CDR3 length: 14 amino acids. With 5 bases removed from V and 5 bases from J, the gap between germline ends came to 15 bases. The CDR3 region is CASSRRAAETEAFF. The CDR3 nucleotides are TGTGCCAGCAGTCGTAGGGCGGCGGAGACTGAAGCTTTCTTT.

A word on this clonotype: A read error may produce the germline difference seen at one junction end. CDR3 residues: CASSQGSLGRDTQCF. CDR3 sequence (DNA): TGTGCCAGCAGCCAGGGATCACTGGGGAGGGATACGCAGTGTTTT. The chain combines TRBV6-5 with TRBJ2-3; TRBD2 matches at 7 bases. Germline V gene data show CDR1 as MNHEY and CDR2 as SVGAGI. The CDR3 consists of 15 residues.

Comment on this clonotype: One base away lies a much larger clone, so this may be a sequencing read error. DNA for the CDR3: TGTGCCAGCAGTCCGGACGGGGGGAGGTCTGAAGCTTTCTTT. It translates to CASSPDGGRSEAFF. The rearrangement links TRBV6-5 to TRBJ1-1; a possible D gene is TRBD1 (5 bases). CDR3 size: 14 residues. Germline-derived CDR1 and CDR2 are MNHEY and SVGAGI. V was trimmed by 5 bases and J by 6 bases, leaving 16 bases between them.

As concerns this clonotype: This may come from a read error, since a much larger clone is one base off. The conserved phenylalanine or tryptophan normally closing the CDR3 is absent here, so this likely arose from a read error. The chain joins TRBV6-2 or TRBV6-3 to TRBJ1-1; the match to TRBD1 covers 7 bases. The germline gives CDR1 MNHEY, CDR2 SVGEGT. V shed 6 bases, J shed 11 bases, and the junction held 6 bases outside the gene matches. CDR3 length: 11 amino acids. This CDR3 reads CASRTDRAAFL. The CDR3 region has the DNA TGTGCCAGCAGAACTGACAGGGCTGCTTTCCTT.

A remark on this clonotype: A much larger clone lies a single base off, so this may be a read error. V and J are TRBV7-4 and TRBJ2-2; the match to TRBD1 covers 7 bases. Germline V gene data show CDR1 as SGHVT and CDR2 as SQSDAQ. The CDR3 loop spans 17 amino acids. CDR3 in amino acids: CASNLVGTVSPTGELFF. CDR3 sequence (DNA): TGTGCCAGCAACTTAGTTGGGACAGTGAGCCCCACCGGGGAGCTGTTTTTT.

V is TRBV5-1 and J is TRBJ1-4; possibly TRBD1 for D (5 bases). The CDR3 contains 19 residues. Trimming took 4 bases from V and 4 from J, leaving 26 bases between them. The germline gives CDR1 SGHRS, CDR2 YFSETQ. CDR3 residues: CASSPTPGGTDVLNEKLFF. The CDR3 DNA reads TGCGCCAGCAGCCCAACACCCGGGGGGACGGACGTACTTAATGAAAAACTGTTTTTT.

In this sample, this clonotype turned up a few times. The genes are TRBV9 and TRBJ1-1; a possible D gene is TRBD1 (5 bases). V dropped 0 bases and J dropped 4 bases, with 10 bases sitting between them. The CDR3 is made up of 14 amino acids. Germline V CDR1 and CDR2: SGDLS, YYNGEE. The CDR3 DNA sequence: TGTGCCAGCAGCGTAGAAGGGCAGGGCACTGAAGCTTTCTTT. Its protein is CASSVEGQGTEAFF.

For this clonotype: A much larger clone lies one base from this, so it may be a read error. The V call is TRBV7-9, the J call TRBJ2-3; the D gene is possibly TRBD2 (6 bases). This CDR3 has 13 residues. Per germline, CDR1 SEHNR and CDR2 FQNEAQ (reference sequence). In nucleotides, the CDR3 is TGTACCAGCAGCCCCTTTCGGGGGAAGGCGCAGTATTTT. Amino acid sequence: CTSSPFRGKAQYF.

The gene calls are TRBV30 and TRBJ2-3; 7 bases align to TRBD1. Germline V gene data show CDR1 as GTSNPN and CDR2 as SVGIG (reference sequence). CDR3 length: 15 residues. V shed 2 bases, J shed 1 base, and the junction held 6 bases outside the gene matches. CDR3 in amino acids: CAWSNTGVGTDTQYF. CDR3 nucleotide sequence: TGTGCCTGGAGTAACACAGGGGTTGGCACAGATACGCAGTATTTT.

This clonotype has just a few counts. V is TRBV19 and J is TRBJ2-1; 11 bases agree with TRBD2. Germline CDR1 is LNHDA and CDR2 is SQIVND (reference sequence). The J segment lost 5 bases and the V segment lost 7 bases, leaving 7 bases of the junction unmatched. This CDR3 has 15 residues. CDR3 in amino acids: CASTTLAGANNEQFF. The DNA of the CDR3 is TGTGCCAGTACCACACTAGCGGGGGCCAACAATGAGCAGTTCTTC.

This clonotype has at least ten counts. The genes are TRBV5-5 and TRBJ1-1; perhaps TRBD1 as D (6 bases). The CDR3 has 18 amino acids. Deletions cut 8 bases from V and 1 base from J, with 27 bases between. Germline V CDR1 and CDR2: SGHKS, YYEKEE (reference sequence). DNA of the CDR3: TGTGCCAGTAACCCTGTCGCGGGGGGCGCGATCGGGAACACTGAAGCTTTCTTT. Translated, it gives CASNPVAGGAIGNTEAFF.